This paragraph reports one T cell receptor beta chain. Its antigen is currently unknown. Unstimulated regulatory T cells (CD4+CD25+CD127-), CD4+CD25- non-regulatory cells, CD4 and CD8 cells were FACS-sorted from thawed PBMCs. This specimen belongs to a study of Tregs in tolerant kidney transplant recipients. The CDR3 covers 14 residues. CDR1 is LNHDA, CDR2 SQIVND, per germline (reference sequence). Trimming took 10 bases from V and 4 from J; bases not matched to a gene: 11. Produced via immunoSEQ multiplex PCR; TCRdb's table is partial and in-frame only. The sample lists around 230,000 clones, approximately 83% seen once, with roughly 0.67% in the top ten. Study-level results: Findings come from small patient numbers and require larger validation.

The receptor was isolated from a human donor in good health. This rearrangement joins TRBV19 to TRBJ1-1; 8 nucleotides agree with TRBD1. The sample was CD4+ T cells from blood. CDR3 nucleotides: TGTGCCATCACCCCGGACAGGGTAGTCACTGAAGCTTTCTTT. Encoded protein: CAITPDRVVTEAFF.